This TCR beta chain was sequenced for a study of early T cells in non-severe SARS-CoV-2 infection. Losses at the gene ends were 1 base for V and 7 bases for J; bases not matched to a gene: 7. CDR1 is SGHDT and CDR2 is YYEEEE in the germline V gene. The CDR3 runs 15 residues. Researchers tagged individual cDNA molecules with unique molecular identifiers. TCRdb used MiXCR to reprocess the 5' RACE reads, holding one entry per CDR3 protein. The sample lists some 89,000 distinct CDR3 sequences; 11% were seen once. Sequenced here: whole blood, sampled at baseline. This receptor was identified in an adult who was a healthcare worker with PCR-confirmed SARS-CoV-2 infection or an uninfected control (not recorded which). The rearrangement links TRBV5-6 to TRBJ1-4; 7 nucleotides align to TRBD1. CDR3 bases: TGTGCCAGCAGCTTGAAGGGGGCCGGAGGTGAAAAACTGTTTTTT. This translates into CASSLKGAGGEKLFF. Using reference TRBV5-6 and TRBJ1-4 for the parts outside the CDR3, the full variable domain is DAGVTQSPTHLIKTRGQQVTLRCSPKSGHDTVSWYQQALGQGPQFIFQYYEEEERQRGNFPDRFSGHQFPNYSSELNVNALLLGDSALYLCASSLKGAGGEKLFFGSGTQLSVL.